This T cell receptor beta chain was retrieved from a study of shared clonotypes between healthy human individuals. Study information: Used for every donor were three CD4 naive, three CD4 memory, two CD8 naive and one CD8 memory plate.

Study-level findings and limits: Naive subsets, compared against memory subsets, generally had larger estimated richness values. Unshared clonotypes carried lower generation probabilities than those common to all four donors.

Produced via immunoSEQ multiplex PCR; TCRdb's table is partial and in-frame only. This table has approximately 980,000 clones, around 80% appearing once. CDR1 and CDR2 from the germline V gene are SGHRS and YFSETQ. V was clipped by 2 bases and J by 3 bases, with 12 bases between them. This CDR3 is 14 amino acids long. Naive CD4+ cells were CD45RA-selected; the remaining cells were memory. With regard to this clone: Its antigen is unidentified.

This sequence joins TRBV5-1 and TRBJ2-7; a possible D gene is TRBD1 (6 bases). This clonotype was sampled from a man younger than 35 in good health. The sample comprised memory CD4+ T cells sorted from blood. Indicated subset: CD45RA-negative fraction. CDR3 residues: CASSFIGQNYEQYF. In nucleotides, the CDR3 is TGCGCCAGCAGCTTTATCGGACAGAACTACGAGCAGTACTTC.